Below, 13 T cell receptor beta chains from the same sample are listed, as sequenced in a study of T cell responses to AZD1222 COVID-19 vaccine. Only in-frame clones appear in the TCRdb table, and some are missing; sequencing was by immunoSEQ multiplex PCR. This table holds around 70,000 clones, around nine tenths found once. This material consisted of peripheral blood, taken 28 days after the second AZD1222 dose. The source is an adult who received the AZD1222 COVID-19 vaccine.

This chain uses TRBV4-2 with TRBJ2-6, with no clear D. Trimming took off 4 bases at V and 0 bases at J, with 13 bases between the two ends. Germline assignment: CDR1 LGHNA and CDR2 YNFKEQ. CDR3 length equals 17 residues. CDR3 nucleotides: TGTGCCAGCAGCCCGGACGGTATAGCCTCTGGGGCCAACGTCCTGACTTTC. Encoded protein: CASSPDGIASGANVLTF.

The chain combines TRBV14 with TRBJ2-7, with TRBD1 matching 8 bases. Germline V CDR1 and CDR2: SGHDN, FVKESK. Trimming at V came to 5 bases and at J to 6 bases, leaving 9 bases not matched to a gene. This CDR3 contains 14 residues. The CDR3 DNA reads TGTGCCAGCAGCTTGCGGACAGGGCCGGTCGAGCAGTACTTC. Protein sequence: CASSLRTGPVEQYF.

The chain joins TRBV2 to TRBJ2-1, with D possibly being TRBD2 (6 bases). Germline V gene lookup returns CDR1 SNHLY and CDR2 FYNNEI. The length of the CDR3 is 11 residues. Trimming left V 8 bases short and J 7 bases short, with 9 bases between. This chain's CDR3 is CASAGLNEQFF. Here the CDR3 DNA reads TGTGCCAGCGCCGGACTAAATGAGCAGTTCTTC.

The chain employs TRBV7-2 and TRBJ2-2; the D is unclear. V lost 2 bases and J lost 3, with 4 bases in between. CDR3 length equals 13 residues. Germline lookup yields CDR1 SGHTA and CDR2 FQGNSA. CDR3 bases: TGTGCCAGCAGCTTACAGTACACCGGGGAGCTGTTTTTT. Translated: CASSLQYTGELFF.

The chain carries TRBV7-8 and TRBJ1-1, with TRBD1 identical over 11 bases. With V trimmed by 3 bases and J by 7 bases, 7 bases remained unmatched. Germline CDR1 reads SGHVS; CDR2 reads FQNEAQ. This CDR3 is 15 amino acids long. CDR3 coding DNA: TGTGCCAGCAGCTTTCGGACAGGGGGCGCGGGTGAAGCTTTCTTT. Amino acid sequence: CASSFRTGGAGEAFF. Filled out from reference TRBV7-8 and TRBJ1-1, the complete variable domain reads GAGVSQSPRYKVAKRGQDVALRCDPISGHVSLFWYQQALGQGPEFLTYFQNEAQLDKSGLPSDRFFAERPEGSVSTLKIQRTQQEDSAVYLCASSFRTGGAGEAFFGQGTRLTVV.

The chain couples TRBV6-4 to TRBJ1-5; no definite D call. Deletions cut 6 bases from V and 5 bases from J, with 5 bases between. The germline CDR1 and CDR2 sequences are MRHNA and SNTAGT. The CDR3 sequence is 11 residues long. The CDR3 spells CASRCYQPQHF. In DNA, the CDR3 is TGTGCCAGCAGGTGCTATCAGCCCCAGCATTTT.

The chain uses TRBV6-5 and TRBJ1-2, with no clear D. Trimming cost V 0 bases and J 4 bases, with 9 bases left between them. Per germline, CDR1 MNHEY and CDR2 SVGAGI. This CDR3 spans 14 amino acids. The DNA of the CDR3 is TGTGCCAGCAGTTACTCAGCGGACCTCTATGGCTACACCTTC. It is translated as CASSYSADLYGYTF.

The chain couples TRBV5-1 to TRBJ2-7; D is ambiguous. Germline loops: CDR1 SGHRS, CDR2 YFSETQ. The CDR3 loop spans 11 amino acids. V shed 0 bases and J shed 4 bases, with 2 bases lying between them. The chain's CDR3 is CASSLGYEQYF. DNA for the CDR3: TGCGCCAGCAGCTTGGGGTACGAGCAGTACTTC.

The genes are TRBV5-4 and TRBJ2-7; 9 nucleotides match TRBD1. Trimming cost V 4 bases and J 3 bases; bases outside gene matches: 5. Germline V gene lookup returns CDR1 SGHNT and CDR2 YYREEE (reference sequence). The length of the CDR3 is 14 residues. CDR3 DNA: TGTGCCAGCAGCAACACAGGGGGCAACTACGAGCAGTACTTC. Residues: CASSNTGGNYEQYF.

The CDR3 loop is CASSSLAGWAGELFF. In DNA, the CDR3 is TGTGCCAGCAGCTCACTAGCGGGATGGGCCGGGGAGCTGTTTTTT. V usage is TRBV5-4 and J usage is TRBJ2-2; TRBD2 matches 10 bases. Trimming removed 3 bases from V and 6 bases from J; junction bases left unmatched: 5. Germline lookup yields CDR1 SGHNT and CDR2 YYREEE (reference sequence). CDR3 size: 15 residues.

J is TRBJ1-1 and V is TRBV2; D gene unclear. The germline gives CDR1 SNHLY, CDR2 FYNNEI. Trimming cost V 3 bases and J 6 bases, with 26 bases left between them. The CDR3 has 18 amino acids. CDR3 DNA: TGTGCCAGCAGTGACTACCCTGACTTCGTTTTGAGAGGCGCTGAAGCTTTCTTT. Translated, it gives CASSDYPDFVLRGAEAFF.

The genes are TRBV7-9 and TRBJ2-7, with D unclear. The CDR3 is 12 residues long. Germline assignment: CDR1 SEHNR and CDR2 FQNEAQ (reference sequence). V was trimmed by 5 bases and J by 3 bases, leaving 8 bases between them. CDR3 protein: CASSPSFYEQYF. CDR3 sequence (DNA): TGTGCCAGCAGCCCCTCTTTCTACGAGCAGTACTTC. The complete variable domain, with remaining parts taken from reference TRBV7-9 and TRBJ2-7, reads DTGVSQNPRHKITKRGQNVTFRCDPISEHNRLYWYRQTLGQGPEFLTYFQNEAQLEKSRLLSDRFSAERPKGSFSTLEIQRTEQGDSAMYLCASSPSFYEQYFGPGTRLTVT.

V is TRBV5-5 and J is TRBJ2-2, with unresolved D. CDR1 is SGHKS, CDR2 YYEKEE, per germline (reference sequence). The CDR3 spans 16 residues. Trimming took 2 bases from V and 1 from J, leaving 12 bases between them. The CDR3 bases are TGTGCCAGCAGCTTCCGAGCCCTCGGGAACACCGGGGAGCTGTTTTTT. Its translation is CASSFRALGNTGELFF.